A single sample gave rise to the 28 T cell receptor beta chains below, sequenced in a study of TIL therapy for anti-PD-1-resistant metastatic lung cancer. Time point denoted: pre-treatment sample, taken before nivolumab and TIL therapy. Pleural nodules or supraclavicular lymph nodes made up most of the excised metastases sampled. Sequencing used immunoSEQ v3. Repertoires were generated with immunoSEQ multiplex PCR, while TCRdb's copy carries only in-frame clones and drops some. Of some 7,000 clones detected, 62% appear once; the ten largest clones hold around 7.7%. Material: tumor tissue, obtained at baseline. The receptors come from a person aged 25 to 85 with non-small cell lung cancer.

The gene calls are TRBV7-2 and TRBJ2-1; D might be TRBD1 or TRBD2, each matching 5 bases. Trimming shortened V by 5 bases and J by 6 bases, and 17 bases separated the two germline ends. This CDR3 has 15 residues. The germline V gene encodes CDR1 SGHTA and CDR2 FQGNSA. The CDR3 sequence is CASSPGTPGVNEQFF. In DNA form, the CDR3 reads TGTGCCAGCAGCCCCGGGACGCCCGGCGTCAATGAGCAGTTCTTC. The variable domain in full, completed from reference TRBV7-2 and TRBJ2-1, reads GAGVSQSPSNKVTEKGKDVELRCDPISGHTALYWYRQSLGQGLEFLIYFQGNSAPDKSGLPSDRFSAERTGGSVSTLTIQRTQQEDSAVYLCASSPGTPGVNEQFFGPGTRLTVL.

The V gene is TRBV11-2, the J gene TRBJ2-3, with 10 bases lining up with TRBD2. Looked up from germline, CDR1 is SGHAT and CDR2 is FQNNGV. V was pared by 5 bases and J by 2 bases, with 16 bases of the junction left unmatched. CDR3 size: 19 residues. In nucleotides, the CDR3 is TGTGCCAGCAGCGGCATAGCGGGGGGCCTTCGGGTCGACACAGATACGCAGTATTTT. This gives the protein CASSGIAGGLRVDTDTQYF.

There are a few counts of this clone. V is TRBV30 and J is TRBJ1-1, with TRBD1 as a possible D gene (6 bases). CDR1 is GTSNPN and CDR2 is SVGIG in the germline V gene (reference sequence). This CDR3 is 14 amino acids long. Trimming left V 0 bases short and J 1 base short, with 9 bases between. For the CDR3, the DNA is TGTGCCTGGAGTGTGCGGGGGCGGAACACTGAAGCTTTCTTT. It codes for CAWSVRGRNTEAFF.

This clone is judged medium-sized. The V gene is TRBV28, the J gene TRBJ2-3; TRBD2 agrees at 14 bases. The CDR3 covers 15 residues. Germline V gene sequence: CDR1 MDHEN, CDR2 SYDVKM. V gave up 4 bases and J gave up 8 bases; unmatched junction bases: 5. The CDR3 here is CASSSGLAGGGTQYF. As DNA, the CDR3 is TGTGCCAGCAGTTCCGGACTAGCGGGGGGAGGTACGCAGTATTTT.

The chain combines TRBV3-1 (or the pseudogene TRBV3-2) with TRBJ2-7; 11 bases map to TRBD2. The junction had 9 bases not matched to a gene; V was cut back by 4 bases and J by 1 base. CDR1 and CDR2 from the germline V gene are LGHDT and YNNKEL (reference sequence). The CDR3 has 17 amino acids. The CDR3 reads CASSLRAGTSGSYEQYF. CDR3 coding DNA: TGTGCCAGCAGCCTCCGCGCCGGGACTAGCGGTTCCTACGAGCAGTACTTC.

The chain couples TRBV5-1 to TRBJ2-3, with a tentative D call TRBD1 (5 bases). Germline V gene sequence: CDR1 SGHRS, CDR2 YFSETQ. Trimming removed 2 bases at V and 0 bases at J, with 13 bases between. CDR3 length equals 16 residues. The CDR3 DNA sequence: TGCGCCAGCAGCTTACAGGATGCGTCTAGCACAGATACGCAGTATTTT. Its protein product is CASSLQDASSTDTQYF.

The chain combines TRBV27 with TRBJ2-1, with TRBD1 matching 7 bases. After removal of 9 bases from V and 1 base from J, the junction contained 9 bases not matched to a gene. CDR1 and CDR2 (germline): MNHEY, SMNVEV (reference sequence). The CDR3 extends over 15 amino acids. The CDR3 reads CASSKQGQSYNEQFF. DNA for the CDR3: TGTGCCAGTTCTAAACAGGGGCAGTCCTACAATGAGCAGTTCTTC.

This clone was observed once. The chain couples TRBV5-8 to TRBJ2-4; D is ambiguous. V shed 5 bases and J shed 0 bases, with 9 bases lying between them. This CDR3 region has 14 residues. Germline V gene data show CDR1 as SGHTS and CDR2 as YDEGEE. CDR3 DNA sequence: TGTGCCAGCAGTAAACAACTAGCCAAAAACATTCAGTACTTC. Translating gives CASSKQLAKNIQYF.

The V and J genes are TRBV2 and TRBJ1-2; 10 nucleotides align to TRBD1. CDR1 SNHLY and CDR2 FYNNEI come from the germline V gene. The V segment lost 1 base and the J segment 2 bases; nucleotides outside the gene matches: 1. CDR3 length: 15 amino acids. The CDR3 sequence is CASSEEGQGNYGYTF. The CDR3 DNA sequence: TGTGCCAGCAGTGAAGAGGGACAGGGGAACTATGGCTACACCTTC.

The rearrangement joins TRBV6-5 to TRBJ1-5; D remains unclear. Trimming shortened V by 4 bases and J by 6 bases, and 7 bases separated the two germline ends. In germline, CDR1 is MNHEY, CDR2 SVGAGI. CDR3 size: 12 residues. In DNA form, the CDR3 reads TGTGCCAGCAGTTTAGGTGGTCAGCCCCAGCATTTT. It codes for CASSLGGQPQHF.

This clone showed up just a few times. The chain has TRBV15 and TRBJ1-1, with TRBD1 as a possible D gene (6 bases). Trimming stripped 0 bases from V and 8 bases from J, with 13 bases between. Germline V CDR1 and CDR2: LNHNV, YYDKDF (reference sequence). This CDR3 contains 14 residues. The CDR3 loop is CATSRETTGREAFF. For the CDR3, the DNA is TGTGCCACCAGCAGAGAAACGACAGGCCGCGAAGCTTTCTTT. The whole variable domain, remainder taken from reference TRBV15 and TRBJ1-1, is DAMVIQNPRYQVTQFGKPVTLSCSQTLNHNVMYWYQQKSSQAPKLLFHYYDKDFNNEADTPDNFQSRRPNTSFCFLDIRSPGLGDTAMYLCATSRETTGREAFFGQGTRLTVV.

The chain recombines TRBV6-1 with TRBJ2-3; perhaps TRBD2 as D (6 bases). V dropped 1 base and J dropped 1 base, with 12 bases sitting between them. The CDR3 extends over 16 amino acids. The germline CDR1 and CDR2 sequences are MNHNS and SASEGT. The chain's CDR3 is CASSEGRWGGTDTQYF. For the CDR3, the DNA is TGTGCCAGCAGTGAAGGAAGGTGGGGGGGCACAGATACGCAGTATTTT.

This clone was counted between two and nine times. This rearrangement joins TRBV30 to TRBJ2-7, with 9 nucleotides matching TRBD2. Unmatched junction bases numbered 12, after V lost 5 bases and J lost 4 bases. The germline V gene has CDR1 GTSNPN and CDR2 SVGIG (reference sequence). This CDR3 is built from 15 residues. The DNA of the CDR3 is TGTGCCTGGGCTACCGGGACTAGCCCGTGGTACGAGCAGTACTTC. It yields the protein CAWATGTSPWYEQYF.

This sequence joins TRBV7-2 and TRBJ2-1, with a possible D match to TRBD1 (6 bases). The germline V gene has CDR1 SGHTA and CDR2 FQGNSA. The CDR3 length is 14 residues. V lost 5 bases, J lost 9 bases, and 17 bases lay in between. In DNA form, the CDR3 reads TGTGCCAGCAGCGGTGGCAGGGGATCTATTGAGCAGTTCTTC. This gives the protein CASSGGRGSIEQFF.

The gene calls are TRBV5-1 and TRBJ2-3; 7 nucleotides agree with TRBD2. CDR3 size: 14 residues. The germline CDR1 and CDR2 sequences are SGHRS and YFSETQ. Unmatched junction bases numbered 6, after V lost 4 bases and J lost 4 bases. CDR3 nucleotides: TGCGCCAGCAGCCTCCGGGACTATGCAGATACGCAGTATTTT. Protein sequence: CASSLRDYADTQYF.

This clone was seen just once. The CDR3 bases are TGTGCCAGCAGCTCGAAAAGGGGCTCCTACAATGAGCAGTTCTTC. Translating it yields CASSSKRGSYNEQFF. The chain has TRBV3-1 (or the pseudogene TRBV3-2) and TRBJ2-1; D is possibly TRBD1 (5 bases). Germline loops: CDR1 LGHDT, CDR2 YNNKEL (reference sequence). Trimming pared 5 bases from V and 0 bases from J, leaving 11 bases between. This CDR3 has 15 residues.

This sequence joins TRBV5-4 and TRBJ1-2, with 8 bases fitting TRBD1. V was pared by 5 bases and J by 6 bases, with 9 bases of the junction left unmatched. Germline values: CDR1 SGHNT, CDR2 YYREEE (reference sequence). This CDR3 spans 14 amino acids. CDR3 amino acids: CASSYRTGSDGYTF. CDR3 DNA sequence: TGTGCCAGCAGTTATCGGACAGGGTCGGATGGCTACACCTTC.

This chain joins TRBV7-8 and TRBJ2-3; D might be TRBD1 (6 bases). Trimming removed 5 bases from V and 2 bases from J, with 14 bases in between. In germline, CDR1 is SGHVS, CDR2 FQNEAQ. CDR3 size: 15 residues. In DNA form, the CDR3 reads TGTGCCAGCAGCCGATACCGGACAGCCACAGATACGCAGTATTTT. It is translated as CASSRYRTATDTQYF.

CDR3 coding DNA: TGTGCCAGCAGCTTACGCGGGCTATACACAGATACGCAGTATTTT. This sequence encodes CASSLRGLYTDTQYF. The V gene is TRBV11-3, the J gene TRBJ2-3; a possible D gene is TRBD2 (5 bases). This CDR3 region has 15 residues. V was trimmed by 2 bases and J by 2 bases, leaving 11 bases between them. Germline CDR1 SGHNT, CDR2 YENEEA. Drawing the rest from reference TRBV11-3 and TRBJ2-3, the complete variable domain is EAGVVQSPRYKIIEKKQPVAFWCNPISGHNTLYWYLQNLGQGPELLIRYENEEAVDDSQLPKDRFSAERLKGVDSTLKIQPAELGDSAVYLCASSLRGLYTDTQYFGPGTRLTVL.

This clone was recorded a few times. The chain combines TRBV27 with TRBJ1-5; D remains ambiguous. Trimming took 6 bases from V and 2 from J, leaving 11 bases between them. Per germline, CDR1 MNHEY and CDR2 SMNVEV (reference sequence). This CDR3 is built from 14 residues. CDR3 nucleotide sequence: TGTGCCAGCAGGAGGGCTGGGGGCAATCAGCCCCAGCATTTT. Amino acids: CASRRAGGNQPQHF.

The chain is built from TRBV5-1 and TRBJ1-6, with TRBD1 as a possible D gene (5 bases). Trimming removed 7 bases at V and 5 bases at J, with 10 bases between. Germline CDR1 is SGHRS and CDR2 is YFSETQ. The CDR3 has 13 residues. In nucleotides, the CDR3 is TGCGCCAGCTCGGGGGTAAATAATTCACCCCTCCACTTT. It encodes CASSGVNNSPLHF.

V gene TRBV29-1 combines with J gene TRBJ2-1; no firm D call. Germline V CDR1 and CDR2: SQVTM, ANQGSEA. CDR3 length: 12 amino acids. Trimming shortened V by 7 bases and J by 5 bases, and 12 bases separated the two germline ends. The CDR3, as DNA: TGCAGCGCCGGAGACCTCAACAATGAGCAGTTCTTC. Amino acids: CSAGDLNNEQFF.

The chain joins TRBV2 to TRBJ1-1, with D hard to call. The CDR3 consists of 12 residues. With 4 bases removed from V and 1 base from J, the gap between germline ends came to 4 bases. Germline-derived CDR1 and CDR2 are SNHLY and FYNNEI. CDR3: CASSVSNTEAFF. DNA of the CDR3: TGTGCCAGCAGTGTTTCGAACACTGAAGCTTTCTTT.

The genes are TRBV7-6 and TRBJ1-4, with 7 bases lining up with TRBD1. This CDR3 is 15 amino acids long. V was pared by 4 bases and J by 5 bases, with 7 bases of the junction left unmatched. CDR1 and CDR2 from the germline V gene are SGHVS and FNYEAQ. The CDR3, as DNA: TGTGCCAGCAGCTCCGACAGGGTTGGGAATGAAAAACTGTTTTTT. As protein: CASSSDRVGNEKLFF.

By sample fraction, this clone is medium-sized. V and J are TRBV7-2 and TRBJ1-2; D perhaps matches TRBD1 (6 bases). Germline V gene data show CDR1 as SGHTA and CDR2 as FQGNSA. V shed 0 bases and J shed 0 bases, with 11 bases lying between them. The length of the CDR3 is 16 residues. CDR3 loop: CASSLARTEANYGYTF. The CDR3 nucleotides are TGTGCCAGCAGCTTAGCGCGGACAGAAGCTAACTATGGCTACACCTTC.

This clone has only a few counts. V gene TRBV4-2 combines with J gene TRBJ2-7; 8 bases agree with TRBD2. CDR3 length: 14 amino acids. Germline values: CDR1 LGHNA, CDR2 YNFKEQ. The J segment lost 4 bases and the V segment lost 0 bases, leaving 2 bases of the junction unmatched. CDR3: CASSQDASGYEQYF. CDR3 DNA sequence: TGTGCCAGCAGCCAAGATGCTAGCGGGTACGAGCAGTACTTC.

The V call is TRBV19, the J call TRBJ2-5, with 8 bases identical to TRBD2. CDR3 length: 15 amino acids. J lost 5 bases, V lost 5 bases, and 10 bases had no gene match. Per the germline V gene, CDR1 is LNHDA and CDR2 is SQIVND (reference sequence). The CDR3 spells CASSPRSGRGETQYF. The DNA for the CDR3 is TGTGCCAGTAGTCCTCGGAGCGGGAGAGGCGAGACCCAGTACTTC. Looking up the rest from reference TRBV19 and TRBJ2-5 gives the full variable domain: DGGITQSPKYLFRKEGQNVTLSCEQNLNHDAMYWYRQDPGQGLRLIYYSQIVNDFQKGDIAEGYSVSREKKESFPLTVTSAQKNPTAFYLCASSPRSGRGETQYFGPGTRLLVL.

The genes are TRBV5-1 and TRBJ2-5; 8 bases match TRBD1. Losses at the gene ends were 3 bases for V and 1 base for J; bases not matched to a gene: 2. CDR1 SGHRS and CDR2 YFSETQ come from the germline V gene. CDR3 length equals 14 residues. CDR3 bases: TGCGCCAGCAGCTCAACAGGGGGCCAAGAGACCCAGTACTTC. Translation: CASSSTGGQETQYF.